Given below is one T cell receptor beta chain in context. These data belong to a study of cytomegalovirus exposure and HLA in healthy donors. Amplification used 60 Vbeta primers and 13 Jbeta primers. TCRdb's table, derived via immunoSEQ multiplex PCR, lists solely in-frame clones and lacks some. The sample includes 100,000 to 150,000 clones, about two thirds of them seen just once. Sequencing used PBMCs. The sequence was collected from a human donor in good health.

The CDR3 spells CASSPGDRERNEKLFF. As DNA, the CDR3 is TGCGCCAGCAGCCCAGGGGACAGGGAGAGGAATGAAAAACTGTTTTTT. This chain joins TRBV5-1 and TRBJ1-4; 9 bases agree with TRBD1. V was clipped by 4 bases and J by 5 bases; unmatched bases: 9. This CDR3 is built from 16 residues. Looked up from germline, CDR1 is SGHRS and CDR2 is YFSETQ.